A selection of T cell receptor beta chains follows, all from one sample in a study of cytomegalovirus exposure and HLA in healthy donors. Clones were read by immunoSEQ multiplex PCR, and TCRdb kept only the in-frame ones, dropping some. The repertoire holds about 190,000 clones, with 80% to 90% as singletons. Source material: PBMCs. These receptor sequences come from a man aged 25-40 years in good health and CMV-seronegative. The conserved cysteine and the conserved F or W are not part of the CDR3 here.

V gene: TRBV29-1
J gene: TRBJ1-1
CDR3 protein: SVTRGSAEAF

V gene: TRBV28
J gene: TRBJ2-7
CDR3 protein: ASSAAGTVAYEQY

V gene: TRBV4-1
J gene: TRBJ1-2
CDR3 protein: ASSQDPGRGYYGYT

V gene: TRBV13
J gene: TRBJ2-5
CDR3 protein: ASSSTSGGAGETQY

V gene: TRBV11-1
J gene: TRBJ2-5
CDR3 protein: ASSPRTARAQETQY

V gene: TRBV29-1
J gene: TRBJ1-1
CDR3 protein: SVEGRVRRTEAF

V gene: TRBV27
J gene: TRBJ2-1
CDR3 protein: ASAGFYNEQF

V gene: TRBV15
J gene: TRBJ2-7
CDR3 protein: ATSRERYEQY

V gene: TRBV7-9
J gene: TRBJ1-3
CDR3 protein: ASSLEGLGGNTIY

V gene: TRBV7-9
J gene: TRBJ1-5
CDR3 protein: ASSLPGGRPQH

V gene: TRBV5-4
J gene: TRBJ2-1
CDR3 protein: VSVNKSSYNEQF

V gene: TRBV6-1
J gene: TRBJ2-7
CDR3 protein: ASSEVQRMTNGQY

V gene: TRBV7-2
J gene: TRBJ2-5
CDR3 protein: ASSSQRGGLETQY

V gene: TRBV28
J gene: TRBJ2-5
CDR3 protein: ASSREGGDETQY

V gene: TRBV11-1
J gene: -
CDR3 protein: ASSLGFRTSYEQY

V gene: TRBV7-2
J gene: -
CDR3 protein: ASSLASRGQGAYEQY

V gene: TRBV4-3
J gene: TRBJ2-1
CDR3 protein: ASSQVLGDSYNEQF

V gene: TRBV19
J gene: TRBJ1-1
CDR3 protein: ASSGWWAMNTEAF

V gene: TRBV13
J gene: TRBJ2-7
CDR3 protein: ASSLVGTGDNEQY

V gene: TRBV20-1
J gene: TRBJ1-2
CDR3 protein: NCGADYGYT

V gene: TRBV4-1
J gene: TRBJ2-3
CDR3 protein: ASSRMAGRGTDTQY

V gene: TRBV5-4
J gene: TRBJ2-5
CDR3 protein: ASGRTGTGQRTQY

V gene: TRBV9
J gene: TRBJ2-7
CDR3 protein: ASSVGRGLAGVEQY

V gene: TRBV7-6
J gene: TRBJ1-2
CDR3 protein: ASSPLGSHGYT

V gene: TRBV2
J gene: TRBJ1-4
CDR3 protein: ASSELSGVNEKLF

V gene: TRBV6-7
J gene: TRBJ2-2
CDR3 protein: ASRNLVCTGQTTYDTGELF

V gene: TRBV29-1
J gene: TRBJ2-2
CDR3 protein: SARVTNTGELF

V gene: TRBV5-4
J gene: TRBJ2-7
CDR3 protein: ASTAGTGSHRYEQY

V gene: TRBV2
J gene: TRBJ2-4
CDR3 protein: ASSPTGKNIQY

V gene: TRBV7-9
J gene: TRBJ1-2
CDR3 protein: AGGTHHPGDYGYT

V gene: TRBV18
J gene: TRBJ2-7
CDR3 protein: ASSRDRGDYEQY

V gene: TRBV10-3
J gene: TRBJ2-7
CDR3 protein: AISESFSGQTYEQY

V gene: TRBV6-6
J gene: TRBJ2-7
CDR3 protein: ASSRTTGVPVEQY

V gene: TRBV19
J gene: TRBJ2-1
CDR3 protein: ASSFSSGDNEQF

V gene: TRBV4-1
J gene: TRBJ2-7
CDR3 protein: ASSQELRTGSYEQY

V gene: TRBV4-2
J gene: TRBJ2-1
CDR3 protein: ASSHGTSGNNEQF

V gene: TRBV5-1
J gene: TRBJ2-3
CDR3 protein: ASSLGAELNTDTQY

V gene: TRBV15
J gene: TRBJ1-2
CDR3 protein: ATSFPGGGYT

V gene: TRBV29-1
J gene: TRBJ2-7
CDR3 protein: SVREERTGSLEQY

V gene: TRBV19
J gene: TRBJ1-5
CDR3 protein: ASRVWGPQQPQH

V gene: TRBV30
J gene: TRBJ2-7
CDR3 protein: AWSEGTGEQY

V gene: TRBV6-5
J gene: TRBJ2-2
CDR3 protein: ASSYSNRNTGELF

V gene: TRBV19
J gene: TRBJ1-1
CDR3 protein: ASSDREAF

V gene: TRBV15
J gene: TRBJ1-4
CDR3 protein: ATSRGDSLNEKLF

V gene: TRBV21-1
J gene: TRBJ2-1
CDR3 protein: ASTKTTGTSAPKTVNEQF

V gene: TRBV18
J gene: TRBJ1-1
CDR3 protein: ASSPGKRPEAF

V gene: TRBV18
J gene: TRBJ2-1
CDR3 protein: ASSPERLDRQF

V gene: TRBV6-6
J gene: TRBJ2-7
CDR3 protein: ASSRGGSSYEQY

V gene: TRBV28
J gene: TRBJ1-1
CDR3 protein: ASSLAGTDTEAF

V gene: TRBV4-1
J gene: TRBJ1-4
CDR3 protein: ASTGQGGEKLF

V gene: TRBV5-5
J gene: TRBJ1-1
CDR3 protein: ASSHARTLNTEAF

V gene: TRBV2
J gene: TRBJ1-2
CDR3 protein: ATADPTRGYT

V gene: TRBV27
J gene: TRBJ2-1
CDR3 protein: ASSLTSGTYNEQF

V gene: TRBV6-1
J gene: TRBJ1-3
CDR3 protein: ASKIDGESTIY

V gene: TRBV19
J gene: TRBJ1-2
CDR3 protein: ASSMGQLPAGGYT

V gene: TRBV11-2
J gene: TRBJ2-7
CDR3 protein: ASSFRQAYEQY

V gene: TRBV30
J gene: TRBJ2-3
CDR3 protein: AWSDREWLDTQY

V gene: TRBV4-3
J gene: TRBJ2-1
CDR3 protein: ASSQNRNTYNEQF